The 19 T cell receptor beta chains below were found in one sample sequenced in a study of beta chain features in type 1 diabetes. The entirety of the isolated RNA underwent reverse transcription, so expressed TCRB transcripts were sequenced. The protocol was immunoSEQ multiplex PCR, while the TCRdb copy is restricted to in-frame clones and leaves out a portion. This repertoire shows 850,000 to 900,000 clones, roughly 15% found once; its top ten account for around 0.02%. Source material: naive CD4+ T cells from blood. These TCRs come from a woman in her late teens or twenties in good health.

The genes are TRBV5-6 and TRBJ2-3; a weak D match, TRBD1 (6 bases). Germline assignment: CDR1 SGHDT and CDR2 YYEEEE. V was pared by 3 bases and J by 4 bases, with 12 bases between. CDR3 length: 14 amino acids. The CDR3 is CASSSQGIADTQYF. CDR3 bases: TGTGCCAGCAGCTCACAGGGAATCGCAGATACGCAGTATTTT.

This sequence joins TRBV25-1 and TRBJ2-1, with D possibly being TRBD2 (6 bases). V was shortened by 2 bases and J by 7 bases, with 9 bases between the two germline ends. CDR3 length equals 13 residues. Germline assignment: CDR1 MGHDK and CDR2 SYGVNS. CDR3 DNA: TGTGCCAGCAGTGAAGGCGGGATTAATGAGCAGTTCTTC. Translated, it gives CASSEGGINEQFF.

The chain links TRBV5-1 to TRBJ2-7; TRBD2 agrees at 8 bases. J gave up 2 bases and V 9 bases, and 13 bases lay outside the gene matches. CDR3 length: 15 residues. Germline V gene sequence: CDR1 SGHRS, CDR2 YFSETQ. The CDR3 here is CATSPAGGPPYEQYF. As DNA, the CDR3 is TGCGCCACATCTCCCGCGGGAGGACCCCCCTACGAGCAGTACTTC.

V is TRBV13 and J is TRBJ2-3; 8 bases match TRBD2. The CDR3 length is 17 residues. Germline CDR1 reads PRHDT; CDR2 reads FYEKMQ (reference sequence). The ends lost 5 bases at V and 1 base at J; junction bases unmatched: 11. The CDR3 DNA is TGTGCCAGCAGCACGACCCTTGCGACTAGCGGCACAGATACGCAGTATTTT. Its protein product is CASSTTLATSGTDTQYF.

This clone was recorded a few times. The V and J genes are TRBV4-2 and TRBJ2-5; no firm D call. CDR3 length: 15 residues. Trimming took 3 bases from V and 6 from J, leaving 17 bases between them. Per the germline V gene, CDR1 is LGHNA and CDR2 is YNFKEQ. Here the CDR3 reads CASSQELRLSKTQYF. In nucleotides, the CDR3 is TGTGCCAGCAGCCAGGAACTACGACTGTCCAAGACCCAGTACTTC.

J is TRBJ1-2 and V is TRBV19; D gene ambiguous. This CDR3 comprises 11 residues. Trimming pared 6 bases from V and 8 bases from J, leaving 10 bases between. Per germline, CDR1 LNHDA and CDR2 SQIVND (reference sequence). The CDR3 sequence is CASRKFGGYTF. CDR3 bases: TGTGCCAGTAGGAAGTTTGGCGGCTACACCTTC.

This chain connects TRBV5-1 to TRBJ2-7, with 10 nucleotides matching TRBD2. Germline V gene sequence: CDR1 SGHRS, CDR2 YFSETQ. V lost 0 bases and J lost 2; bases outside the gene matches: 2. The CDR3 is made up of 15 amino acids. The CDR3 loop is CASSLATSGTYEQYF. Here the CDR3 DNA reads TGCGCCAGCAGCTTGGCAACTAGCGGGACCTACGAGCAGTACTTC.

The chain combines TRBV6-5 with TRBJ1-4; 7 bases fit TRBD1. Germline CDR1 and CDR2: MNHEY and SVGAGI. J gave up 7 bases and V 7 bases, and 9 bases lay outside the gene matches. This CDR3 comprises 14 residues. CDR3 protein: CASNSGGSGEKLFF. CDR3 sequence (DNA): TGTGCCAGCAACTCAGGGGGGAGCGGTGAAAAACTGTTTTTT.

This clone was picked up a small number of times. Distinct nucleotide sequences in the sample also encode this CDR3. The rearrangement links TRBV18 to TRBJ1-4; 10 bases fit TRBD1. The germline V gene encodes CDR1 KGHSH and CDR2 LQKENI. The CDR3 extends over 14 amino acids. V shed 2 bases, J shed 6 bases, and the junction held 0 bases outside the gene matches. CDR3 nucleotides: TGTGCCAGCTCACCAGGGACAGGGGATGAAAAACTGTTTTTT. It encodes CASSPGTGDEKLFF.

In this sample, this clone turned up a few times. The chain recombines TRBV10-3 with TRBJ2-1, with 7 bases lining up with TRBD2. This CDR3 has 14 amino acids. CDR1 ENHRY and CDR2 SYGVKD come from the germline V gene. The ends lost 8 bases at V and 0 bases at J; junction bases unmatched: 4. CDR3 nucleotides: TGTGCCATCCGGGGGGTAACCTCCTACAATGAGCAGTTCTTC. Its protein product is CAIRGVTSYNEQFF.

The chain recombines TRBV6-5 with TRBJ2-7; D is ambiguous. The germline CDR1 and CDR2 sequences are MNHEY and SVGAGI. V lost 4 bases, J lost 2 bases, and 9 bases lay in between. The CDR3 loop spans 13 amino acids. CDR3 amino acids: CASSSTAAYEQYF. The CDR3 coding sequence is TGTGCCAGCAGTTCCACTGCTGCCTACGAGCAGTACTTC.

The chain is built from TRBV11-2 and TRBJ2-7, with 7 bases that match TRBD2. The V and J ends lost 5 bases and 0 bases, in that order; junction bases with no gene match: 7. CDR1 and CDR2 from the germline V gene are SGHAT and FQNNGV. The CDR3 sequence is 15 residues long. Written as DNA, the CDR3 is TGTGCCAGCAGCCTGACTAGCATGAGCTCCTACGAGCAGTACTTC. Protein product: CASSLTSMSSYEQYF.

This clone was recorded a few times. The chain links TRBV7-9 to TRBJ1-1, with no clear D. CDR1 is SEHNR and CDR2 is FQNEAQ in the germline V gene (reference sequence). V was pared by 1 base and J by 5 bases, with 11 bases between. CDR3 length equals 14 residues. Here the CDR3 DNA reads TGTGCCAGCAGCTTAGTGGGAAGGTATACTGAAGCTTTCTTT. Its translation: CASSLVGRYTEAFF.

The chain employs TRBV25-1 and TRBJ2-7; no firm D call. The CDR3 length is 13 residues. Germline V CDR1 and CDR2: MGHDK, SYGVNS. Trimming took 6 bases from V and 2 from J, leaving 11 bases between them. CDR3 sequence: CASSHDGAYEQYF. CDR3 sequence (DNA): TGTGCCAGCAGCCACGACGGTGCCTACGAGCAGTACTTC.

This clone was seen only a few times. The chain links TRBV7-9 to TRBJ2-3, with 13 nucleotides matching TRBD2. The CDR3 covers 16 residues. Per the germline V gene, CDR1 is SEHNR and CDR2 is FQNEAQ (reference sequence). J was trimmed by 4 bases and V by 5 bases; bases with no gene match: 6. DNA for the CDR3: TGTGCCAGCAGCCTAGGACTAGCGGGAGTGGCAGATACGCAGTATTTT. Translated: CASSLGLAGVADTQYF. Full variable domain (outside the CDR3, taken from reference TRBV7-9 and TRBJ2-3): DTGVSQNPRHKITKRGQNVTFRCDPISEHNRLYWYRQTLGQGPEFLTYFQNEAQLEKSRLLSDRFSAERPKGSFSTLEIQRTEQGDSAMYLCASSLGLAGVADTQYFGPGTRLTVL.

The chain carries TRBV28 and TRBJ2-5; D may be TRBD1 or TRBD2 (5 bases each). Germline V gene data show CDR1 as MDHEN and CDR2 as SYDVKM. Trimming removed 3 bases at V and 1 base at J, with 15 bases between. The CDR3 loop spans 16 amino acids. The CDR3 DNA is TGTGCCAGCAGTTTCTCAGGGAGTTCCTTCCAAGAGACCCAGTACTTC. It codes for CASSFSGSSFQETQYF. Supplemented by reference TRBV28 and TRBJ2-5, the full variable domain reads DVKVTQSSRYLVKRTGEKVFLECVQDMDHENMFWYRQDPGLGLRLIYFSYDVKMKEKGDIPEGYSVSREKKERFSLILESASTNQTSMYLCASSFSGSSFQETQYFGPGTRLLVL.

V gene TRBV5-6 combines with J gene TRBJ1-2; possible D gene TRBD1, 6 bases. V lost 2 bases to trimming and J lost 9 bases, with 11 bases between them. This CDR3 contains 12 residues. Germline CDR1 SGHDT, CDR2 YYEEEE. CDR3 sequence reads: CASSFTQGSYTF. CDR3 coding DNA: TGTGCCAGCAGCTTTACCCAGGGGAGCTACACCTTC.

The chain carries TRBV7-9 and TRBJ2-7; D gene ambiguous. This CDR3 has 14 amino acids. Germline V lookup: CDR1 SEHNR, CDR2 FQNEAQ (reference sequence). Trimming removed 6 bases from V and 3 bases from J, with 15 bases in between. As DNA, the CDR3 is TGTGCCAGCAGTGTCATGGACGGTAGCTACGAGCAGTACTTC. It translates to CASSVMDGSYEQYF.

The rearrangement links TRBV7-9 to TRBJ2-1; 11 bases are a match to TRBD2. V was pared by 1 base and J by 9 bases, with 11 bases of the junction left unmatched. Germline loops: CDR1 SEHNR, CDR2 FQNEAQ (reference sequence). The CDR3 runs 17 residues. CDR3 sequence (DNA): TGTGCCAGCAGCTTAGAAATTAGCGGGAGGGCCATTGCTGAGCAGTTCTTC. Residues: CASSLEISGRAIAEQFF.